Detailed here is one T cell receptor beta chain. Its matching antigen is unknown. These data originate in a study of blood T cells in healthy people across ages. The study, taken as a whole, reports: The long-lived group displayed more naive CD4+ cells, plus higher diversity, than the aged donors did.

The CDR3 is 15 residues long. CDR1 and CDR2 (germline): DFQATT, SNEGSKA (reference sequence). Alongside a J-beta primer mix, a sample-barcoded 5' primer served in a second PCR lasting about 6 to 11 cycles. Per-sample output comprised a minimum of 2.5 million paired-end reads containing CDR3. TCRdb itself ran the 5' RACE reads through MiXCR, one entry per CDR3 protein. The table has about a million distinct CDR3 sequences, more than 30% seen once. The authors isolated at least 6 million PBMCs per sample. Total RNA extraction produced at least 5 micrograms (per sample) for the study. The sequenced sample consisted of blood. The chain links TRBV20-1 to TRBJ2-7; the D gene is possibly TRBD2 (5 bases). Matching the DNA end better, TRBJ2-5 makes the J call doubtful. The sequence was obtained from a man aged 18-30 years in good health. CDR3 in amino acids: CSAVLNREGIVTQYF. CDR3 bases: TGCAGTGCTGTTCTAAATCGGGAAGGGATAGTGACCCAGTACTTC.